The 23 T cell receptor beta chains below were found in one sample sequenced in a study of early T cells in non-severe SARS-CoV-2 infection. TCRdb reprocessed the 5' RACE reads with MiXCR, giving one entry per CDR3 protein. This sample has 45,000 to 70,000 distinct CDR3 sequences, with about 5.9% found just once. The sequencing sample was made of whole blood. These TCRs come from an adult who was a healthcare worker with PCR-confirmed SARS-CoV-2 infection or an uninfected control (not recorded which).

This clonotype was detected only a few times. The rearrangement uses TRBV2 and TRBJ2-1; 14 bases are a match to TRBD2. Germline values: CDR1 SNHLY, CDR2 FYNNEI. The CDR3 is 18 residues long. V lost 6 bases and J lost 12; bases outside the gene matches: 19. Written as DNA, the CDR3 is TGTGCCAGCAGGGACGGCATGGGACTAGCGGGGGACCCTTGGGCGCAGTTCTTC. Residues: CASRDGMGLAGDPWAQFF.

Here the CDR3 DNA reads TGTGCCTGGAGTGAGGGGTCACCCCTCCACTTT. This codes for CAWSEGSPLHF. The J gene is TRBJ1-6, the V gene TRBV30; D may be TRBD1 (5 bases). Trimming took 1 base from V and 10 from J, leaving 5 bases between them. Germline CDR1 is GTSNPN and CDR2 is SVGIG (reference sequence). CDR3 size: 11 residues.

The table lists this clonotype with many counts. The rearrangement joins TRBV12-2 to TRBJ1-2; the D call of TRBD1 is as the table states it, not checked on the DNA. TRBV12-2 is deemed a pseudogene. The CDR3 has 13 amino acids. The CDR3 bases are TGTGCAAGTCGCCCCAGGGGAAACTATGGCTACACCTTC. This encodes CASRPRGNYGYTF.

This clonotype has at least ten counts. The chain employs TRBV9 and TRBJ2-1, with no clear D. The V gene lost 4 bases and the J gene lost 8 bases, with 13 bases spanning the gap. Germline V gene sequence: CDR1 SGDLS, CDR2 YYNGEE. The CDR3 has 13 amino acids. CDR3 bases: TGTGCCAGCAGCCCCCGGGTCCCCGATGAGCAGTTCTTC. It codes for CASSPRVPDEQFF.

The chain couples TRBV29-1 to TRBJ2-7; D is tentatively TRBD1 or TRBD2 (5 bases each). Germline V gives CDR1 SQVTM, CDR2 ANQGSEA. The CDR3 totals 15 residues. The germline V and J ends were trimmed by 4 bases and 3 bases, with 19 bases remaining between them. The CDR3 loop is CSVVGTAETVYEQYF. Written as DNA, the CDR3 is TGCAGCGTTGTTGGGACCGCAGAAACCGTCTACGAGCAGTACTTC.

In this sample, this clonotype turned up many times. V and J are TRBV5-1 and TRBJ2-3; TRBD1 might be the D (6 bases). The germline V gene has CDR1 SGHRS and CDR2 YFSETQ. Trimming cost V 0 bases and J 0 bases, with 11 bases left between them. There are 16 residues in the CDR3. CDR3 in amino acids: CASSLARGPSTDTQYF. The DNA of the CDR3 is TGCGCCAGCAGCTTGGCCAGGGGTCCTAGCACAGATACGCAGTATTTT. Looking up the rest from reference TRBV5-1 and TRBJ2-3 gives the full variable domain: KAGVTQTPRYLIKTRGQQVTLSCSPISGHRSVSWYQQTPGQGLQFLFEYFSETQRNKGNFPGRFSGRQFSNSRSEMNVSTLELGDSALYLCASSLARGPSTDTQYFGPGTRLTVL.

This clonotype was seen a handful of times. The chain employs TRBV2 and TRBJ2-1; 8 nucleotides line up with TRBD2. J was trimmed by 9 bases and V by 4 bases; bases with no gene match: 14. The CDR3 is 16 amino acids. In germline, CDR1 is SNHLY, CDR2 FYNNEI. The chain's CDR3 is CASSGDKELAAVEQFF. The DNA for the CDR3 is TGTGCCAGCAGTGGGGACAAAGAACTAGCGGCGGTTGAGCAGTTCTTC.

The chain employs TRBV20-1 and TRBJ1-4, with D unresolved. V was pared by 3 bases and J by 1 base, with 24 bases between. Germline V gene lookup returns CDR1 DFQATT and CDR2 SNEGSKA (reference sequence). The CDR3 totals 19 residues. This CDR3 is CSASRPRMHGRKTNEKLFF. The CDR3 DNA follows: TGCAGTGCTAGCCGCCCCCGAATGCACGGGCGGAAAACTAATGAAAAACTGTTTTTT.

This clonotype was seen many times. The chain links TRBV4-3 to TRBJ2-3, with 9 bases lining up with TRBD1. CDR3 length: 18 amino acids. Germline values: CDR1 LGHNA, CDR2 YSLEER. The ends lost 4 bases at V and 0 bases at J; junction bases unmatched: 11. CDR3 region: CASSPPGQGKASTDTQYF. The CDR3 nucleotides read TGCGCCAGCAGCCCCCCGGGACAGGGAAAAGCTAGCACAGATACGCAGTATTTT.

CDR3 nucleotides: TGTGCCAGCAGCTTGGGCGGGGGGGCAGATACGCAGTATTTT. This encodes CASSLGGGADTQYF. J is TRBJ2-3 and V is TRBV5-4; TRBD2 agrees at 9 bases. Germline trimming cut 0 bases from V and 4 bases from J; bases unmatched to any gene: 0. Germline lookup yields CDR1 SGHNT and CDR2 YYREEE (reference sequence). The CDR3 spans 14 residues.

This clonotype was observed many times. A read error may produce the germline difference seen at one junction end. The rearrangement links TRBV28 to TRBJ1-6, with TRBD1 matching over 8 bases. CDR1 is MDHEN, CDR2 SYDVKM, per germline. The CDR3 is made up of 15 amino acids. The CDR3 loop is CASSRPWTGNSPLHF. CDR3 bases: TGTGCCAGCAGTCGCCCCTGGACAGGGAATTCACCCCTCCATTTT.

This chain links TRBV29-1 with TRBJ2-1, with D tentatively TRBD2 (5 bases). V was clipped by 8 bases and J by 6 bases, with 17 bases between them. Germline V gene sequence: CDR1 SQVTM, CDR2 ANQGSEA. The CDR3 extends over 13 amino acids. The CDR3 DNA sequence: TGCAGCCTCATCGGGGTGGTGGGCAATGAGCAGTTCTTC. Translating gives CSLIGVVGNEQFF.

This clonotype was detected many times. The chain couples TRBV7-9 to TRBJ1-2; 11 nucleotides match TRBD1. Losses at the gene ends were 4 bases for V and 2 bases for J; bases not matched to a gene: 3. The CDR3 loop spans 15 amino acids. The germline V gene has CDR1 SEHNR and CDR2 FQNEAQ (reference sequence). The CDR3 nucleotides read TGTGCCAGCAGCTCCGGGACAGGGGGAAACTATGGCTACACCTTC. Protein sequence: CASSSGTGGNYGYTF.

This clonotype was detected ten times or more. The chain couples TRBV14 to TRBJ2-5; D is perhaps TRBD2 (6 bases). Germline CDR1 and CDR2: SGHDN and FVKESK. This CDR3 spans 15 amino acids. With 5 bases removed from V and 5 bases from J, the gap between germline ends came to 18 bases. The CDR3, as DNA: TGTGCCAGCAGCGAGAGGGGACTCACCGGGGAGACCCAGTACTTC. Translated: CASSERGLTGETQYF. Based on the CDR3 plus reference TRBV14 and TRBJ2-5, the full variable domain is EAGVTQFPSHSVIEKGQTVTLRCDPISGHDNLYWYRRVMGKEIKFLLHFVKESKQDESGMPNNRFLAERTGGTYSTLKVQPAELEDSGVYFCASSERGLTGETQYFGPGTRLLVL.

At least ten counts were recorded for this clonotype. The J gene is TRBJ1-2, the V gene TRBV5-1; 7 bases match TRBD1. Germline CDR1 SGHRS, CDR2 YFSETQ. V lost 0 bases to trimming and J lost 4 bases; unmatched junction nucleotides: 3. This CDR3 spans 14 amino acids. CDR3 DNA sequence: TGCGCCAGCAGCTTGGAAGAGGGGGCCTATGGCTACACCTTC. Its protein product is CASSLEEGAYGYTF.

This clonotype was counted between two and nine times. V is TRBV12-3 or TRBV12-4 and J is TRBJ2-1; 11 bases align to TRBD2. This CDR3 has 14 amino acids. J lost 8 bases, V lost 6 bases, and 6 bases had no gene match. CDR3 nucleotide sequence: TGTGCCAGCAGCGTAGCGGGGGGGAAGCATGAGCAGTTCTTC. Amino acid sequence: CASSVAGGKHEQFF.

This clonotype was recorded many times. V gene TRBV6-6 combines with J gene TRBJ1-6; D unclear. This CDR3 has 11 residues. Germline CDR1 MNHNY, CDR2 SVGAGI (reference sequence). Trimming removed 2 bases at V and 17 bases at J, with 10 bases between. The chain's CDR3 is CASSYADGVHF. The CDR3 region has the DNA TGTGCCAGCAGTTACGCCGACGGGGTCCACTTT.

This clonotype was counted ten times or more. The genes are TRBV4-3 and TRBJ2-2; the D is unclear. Trimming pared 3 bases from V and 6 bases from J, leaving 14 bases between. This CDR3 comprises 15 residues. Per the germline V gene, CDR1 is LGHNA and CDR2 is YSLEER. This CDR3 is CASSQRPLEPGELFF. DNA of the CDR3: TGCGCCAGCAGCCAGCGGCCCTTAGAACCCGGGGAGCTGTTTTTT.

There are a few counts of this clonotype. V and J are TRBV6-2 or TRBV6-3 and TRBJ2-1; 8 bases are shared with TRBD2. Germline lookup yields CDR1 MNHEY and CDR2 SVGEGT. This CDR3 is 15 amino acids long. The J segment lost 4 bases and the V segment lost 6 bases, leaving 8 bases of the junction unmatched. The CDR3: CASSFGGVGYNEQFF. CDR3 sequence (DNA): TGTGCCAGCAGCTTCGGGGGGGTTGGATACAATGAGCAGTTCTTC.

This chain uses TRBV28 with TRBJ2-7; D ambiguous. CDR3 length: 12 amino acids. Germline V gene data show CDR1 as MDHEN and CDR2 as SYDVKM. V lost 5 bases and J lost 3, with 8 bases in between. CDR3 nucleotides: TGTGCCAGCAGTCGTATCCTCTACGAGCAGTACTTC. Its protein is CASSRILYEQYF.

This clonotype was found many times. The chain recombines TRBV3-1 with TRBJ2-5, with TRBD1 as a possible D gene (6 bases). The CDR3 runs to 16 residues. Trimming took off 1 base at V and 5 bases at J, with 17 bases between the two ends. CDR1 is LGHDT and CDR2 is YNNKEL in the germline V gene (reference sequence). CDR3 sequence: CASSQARDILGETQYF. The CDR3, as DNA: TGTGCCAGCAGCCAAGCCCGGGACATTCTAGGGGAGACCCAGTACTTC.

There are many counts of this clonotype. The CDR3 region has the DNA TGTGCCAGCAGCCAAGATCTTCGAGGGTCGATATACAATGAGCAGTTCTTC. It codes for CASSQDLRGSIYNEQFF. The chain carries TRBV3-1 and TRBJ2-1, with TRBD2 as a possible D gene (5 bases). The CDR3 extends over 17 amino acids. Germline-derived CDR1 and CDR2 are LGHDT and YNNKEL (reference sequence). The V gene lost 0 bases and the J gene lost 4 bases, with 16 bases spanning the gap.

Ten or more counts support this clonotype. The chain recombines TRBV5-6 with TRBJ2-1; 9 positions agree with TRBD1. Unmatched junction bases numbered 3, after V lost 4 bases and J lost 4 bases. This CDR3 is built from 14 residues. The germline V gene has CDR1 SGHDT and CDR2 YYEEEE. DNA of the CDR3: TGTGCCAGCAGCGGAGACAGGGGGTACAATGAGCAGTTCTTC. Translation gives CASSGDRGYNEQFF.